Included here is one TCR beta chain sequence, with context. The V gene's germline CDR1 is SGHNT and CDR2 YYREEE (reference sequence). There are 14 residues in the CDR3. Trimming cost V 2 bases and J 0 bases; bases outside gene matches: 2. This entry comes from a study of cytomegalovirus exposure and HLA in healthy donors. Produced via immunoSEQ multiplex PCR; TCRdb's table is partial and in-frame only. The repertoire includes some 170,000 clones, approximately 87% of them detected once, and roughly 1.5% sits in the top ten. The chain joins TRBV5-4 to TRBJ2-7; 7 bases fit TRBD1. This receptor was taken from a woman aged 25 to 39 in good health and CMV-seronegative. Sequencing input: PBMCs. CDR3 bases: TGTGCCAGCAGCTTCGACAGGGTCTCCTACGAGCAGTACTTC. It codes for CASSFDRVSYEQYF.